The 25 T cell receptor beta chains given below trace back to one sample, sequenced in a study of T cells in Graves' hyperthyroidism and ophthalmopathy. TCR beta CDR3 sequences were amplified from RNA transcripts. Carried out on the TCR CDR3, a first-round RT-PCR used the HTBI primer set. TCRdb recomputed calls from the multiplex PCR reads with MiXCR, one row per CDR3 protein. The sample has around 600,000 distinct CDR3 sequences, around 14% seen once. The sequenced sample was blood. The receptors derive from a woman younger than 35 with Graves' ophthalmopathy.

Comment on this clonotype: Its ends do not fully match the called genes, so a read error is possible. The chain couples TRBV5-1 to TRBJ2-7, with 7 bases that match TRBD2. The CDR3 sequence is 15 residues long. Germline V lookup: CDR1 SGHRS, CDR2 YFSETQ. For the CDR3, the DNA is TGCGCCAACAGCTTGGAGGCTAGCGGTTCCTACGAGCAGTACTTC. Amino acids: CANSLEASGSYEQYF. Full variable domain (rest looked up from reference TRBV5-1 and TRBJ2-7): KAGVTQTPRYLIKTRGQQVTLSCSPISGHRSVSWYQQTPGQGLQFLFEYFSETQRNKGNFPGRFSGRQFSNSRSEMNVSTLELGDSALYLCANSLEASGSYEQYFGPGTRLTVT.

The rearrangement joins TRBV5-6 to TRBJ1-6, with D perhaps TRBD1 (6 bases). The V and J ends lost 4 bases and 2 bases respectively, with 16 bases between them. Per germline, CDR1 SGHDT and CDR2 YYEEEE. The CDR3 covers 17 residues. The CDR3 sequence: CASSPRGAGAYNSPLHF. DNA for the CDR3: TGTGCCAGCAGCCCCCGGGGGGCGGGAGCCTATAATTCACCCCTCCACTTT.

This clonotype was recorded many times. The chain carries TRBV5-1 and TRBJ1-1; D may be TRBD1 (5 bases). Trimming removed 0 bases from V and 0 bases from J, with 9 bases in between. Germline V gives CDR1 SGHRS, CDR2 YFSETQ. The CDR3 is 15 residues long. DNA for the CDR3: TGCGCCAGCAGCTTGGGACAGACAATGAACACTGAAGCTTTCTTT. Translating it yields CASSLGQTMNTEAFF.

This clonotype was detected many times. V and J are TRBV2 and TRBJ2-5; 8 bases fit TRBD1. Germline CDR1 and CDR2: SNHLY and FYNNEI. With V trimmed by 7 bases and J by 8 bases, 15 bases remained unmatched. The CDR3 is made up of 15 amino acids. CDR3 in DNA: TGTGCCAGCATAATAAGCCGTCGGGACAGGACAACCCAGTACTTC. Residues: CASIISRRDRTTQYF.

This clonotype was detected many times. The chain carries TRBV11-3 and TRBJ2-5, with 14 positions matching TRBD2. Germline V gene data show CDR1 as SGHNT and CDR2 as YENEEA. With V trimmed by 1 base and J by 1 base, 5 bases remained unmatched. The CDR3 length is 18 residues. CDR3 nucleotide sequence: TGTGCCAGCAGCTTAGGGGAGACTAGCGGGAGGGCCCAAGAGACCCAGTACTTC. This gives the protein CASSLGETSGRAQETQYF.

This clonotype was recorded a few times. The chain is built from TRBV18 and TRBJ2-4; 8 bases are shared with TRBD1. The CDR3 is 17 amino acids. Germline V gives CDR1 KGHSH, CDR2 LQKENI. V was pared by 3 bases and J by 0 bases, with 7 bases of the junction left unmatched. DNA of the CDR3: TGTGCCAGCTCACCCCTCGACAGGGGACTAGCCAAAAACATTCAGTACTTC. It codes for CASSPLDRGLAKNIQYF.

Ten or more counts support this clonotype. CDR3 region: CASSLVGTGNPYEQYF. CDR3 nucleotides: TGTGCCAGCAGTTTAGTAGGGACAGGGAATCCCTACGAGCAGTACTTC. This chain links TRBV28 with TRBJ2-7; TRBD1 matches at 9 bases. V was pared by 2 bases and J by 2 bases, with 7 bases of the junction left unmatched. Germline V gene data show CDR1 as MDHEN and CDR2 as SYDVKM. The CDR3 runs to 16 residues.

Ten or more counts support this clonotype. J is TRBJ2-7 and V is TRBV15; D unresolved. V lost 0 bases and J 6 bases, leaving 6 bases between the germline ends. Germline CDR1 is LNHNV and CDR2 is YYDKDF (reference sequence). The CDR3 is 12 residues long. The CDR3 spells CATSRDEAEQYF. The CDR3, as DNA: TGTGCCACCAGCAGAGATGAGGCCGAGCAGTACTTC.

This clonotype showed up many times. This rearrangement joins TRBV5-1 to TRBJ2-1; 8 bases map to TRBD1. Per the germline V gene, CDR1 is SGHRS and CDR2 is YFSETQ. This CDR3 has 15 amino acids. J gave up 5 bases and V 9 bases, and 13 bases lay outside the gene matches. The CDR3 DNA reads TGCGCCACCAACAGGGGGGATAGGCCGGACAATGAGCAGTTCTTC. Its translation: CATNRGDRPDNEQFF.

This clonotype was observed at least ten times. The chain combines TRBV12-3 or TRBV12-4 with TRBJ2-7; D assignment may be TRBD1 or TRBD2 (6 bases each). Trimming shortened V by 2 bases and J by 5 bases, and 13 bases separated the two germline ends. The CDR3 spans 14 residues. The CDR3 spells CASSLKPGAHEQYF. The CDR3 DNA follows: TGTGCCAGCAGTTTAAAACCGGGGGCGCACGAGCAGTACTTC.

This chain uses TRBV7-9 with TRBJ2-1; TRBD2 aligns across 8 bases. Trimming at V came to 4 bases and at J to 8 bases, leaving 7 bases not matched to a gene. Germline CDR1 is SEHNR and CDR2 is FQNEAQ (reference sequence). The CDR3 loop spans 14 amino acids. CDR3 in amino acids: CASSSGTSWDEQFF. CDR3 DNA: TGTGCCAGCAGCTCCGGGACTAGTTGGGATGAGCAGTTCTTC.

This clonotype has more than one count but fewer than ten. The chain combines TRBV9 with TRBJ2-2; D is possibly TRBD1 (5 bases). Trimming shortened V by 0 bases and J by 7 bases, and 13 bases separated the two germline ends. The CDR3 has 15 amino acids. Germline assignment: CDR1 SGDLS and CDR2 YYNGEE. CDR3 region: CASSVVQGTNGELFF. CDR3 DNA: TGTGCCAGCAGCGTAGTGCAGGGAACGAACGGGGAGCTGTTTTTT.

This clonotype was picked up many times. V and J are TRBV11-1 and TRBJ2-3; TRBD2 aligns across 7 bases. The CDR3 covers 15 residues. In germline, CDR1 is SGHAT, CDR2 FQDESV (reference sequence). After removal of 1 base from V and 8 bases from J, the junction contained 9 bases not matched to a gene. CDR3 sequence: CASSLEGLGAGTQYF. CDR3 bases: TGTGCCAGCAGCTTAGAAGGACTAGGGGCCGGTACGCAGTATTTT.

The sample holds many counts of this clonotype. The chain couples TRBV14 to TRBJ1-1, with D perhaps TRBD1 (6 bases). Germline V CDR1 and CDR2: SGHDN, FVKESK. V lost 3 bases and J 1 base, leaving 15 bases between the germline ends. This CDR3 is 16 amino acids long. The CDR3 protein is CASSQGAHRWNTEAFF. The CDR3 DNA reads TGTGCCAGCAGCCAGGGGGCCCACCGGTGGAACACTGAAGCTTTCTTT.

This CDR3 reads CASSWNSGGRTDTQYF. In nucleotides, the CDR3 is TGTGCCAGCAGCTGGAACTCAGGGGGAAGGACAGATACGCAGTATTTT. J is TRBJ2-3 and V is TRBV5-5; 7 nucleotides line up with TRBD1. The CDR3 extends over 16 amino acids. Germline V gives CDR1 SGHKS, CDR2 YYEKEE (reference sequence). V lost 3 bases and J lost 3; bases outside the gene matches: 10.

This clonotype was recorded once. This chain joins TRBV20-1 and TRBJ2-5, with D possibly being TRBD2 (5 bases). The V and J ends lost 6 bases and 7 bases respectively, with 12 bases between them. Germline loops: CDR1 DFQATT, CDR2 SNEGSKA (reference sequence). The CDR3 contains 11 residues. This CDR3 is CSADPSGTQYF. The CDR3 coding sequence is TGCAGTGCCGACCCCAGCGGGACCCAGTACTTC.

There are many counts of this clonotype. The chain recombines TRBV6-5 with TRBJ2-7; TRBD2 aligns across 8 bases. V trimming: 0 bases; J trimming: 2 bases; junction bases outside the gene matches: 9. There are 17 residues in the CDR3. CDR1 and CDR2 (germline): MNHEY, SVGAGI. The CDR3 DNA is TGTGCCAGCAGTTACTCTCCCCTTAGCGGGGTACCCTACGAGCAGTACTTC. Encoded protein: CASSYSPLSGVPYEQYF.

This clonotype was observed many times. The V and J genes are TRBV11-2 and TRBJ2-1; TRBD1 agrees at 10 bases. The germline CDR1 and CDR2 sequences are SGHAT and FQNNGV. The V and J ends lost 2 bases and 8 bases, in that order; junction bases with no gene match: 9. This CDR3 contains 16 residues. The CDR3 loop reads CASSLKGTGANDEQFF. CDR3 sequence (DNA): TGTGCCAGCAGCTTAAAGGGGACAGGGGCGAATGATGAGCAGTTCTTC.

The CDR3 bases are TGCAGTGCTAGAAGGCTAGCGGGAGGGACCGGGGAGCTGTTTTTT. Amino acid sequence: CSARRLAGGTGELFF. The rearrangement uses TRBV20-1 and TRBJ2-2, with 12 bases aligning to TRBD2. This CDR3 is 15 amino acids long. Germline V gives CDR1 DFQATT, CDR2 SNEGSKA (reference sequence). J gave up 5 bases and V 2 bases, and 3 bases lay outside the gene matches.

This clonotype showed up just a few times. V is TRBV7-9 and J is TRBJ2-6; 10 positions match TRBD1. Losses at the gene ends were 5 bases for V and 1 base for J; bases not matched to a gene: 11. Per the germline V gene, CDR1 is SEHNR and CDR2 is FQNEAQ (reference sequence). The CDR3 has 19 amino acids. In nucleotides, the CDR3 is TGTGCCAGCAGCACGACCGGGACAGGGGCTCCGTCTGGGGCCAACGTCCTGACTTTC. This codes for CASSTTGTGAPSGANVLTF.

This clonotype was seen repeatedly, ten times or more. J is TRBJ2-7 and V is TRBV7-2; 8 positions match TRBD1. The CDR3 is made up of 14 amino acids. Looked up from germline, CDR1 is SGHTA and CDR2 is FQGNSA. The J segment lost 2 bases and the V segment lost 3 bases, leaving 3 bases of the junction unmatched. The CDR3: CASSFPGQAYEQYF. In nucleotides, the CDR3 is TGTGCCAGCAGCTTTCCGGGACAGGCCTACGAGCAGTACTTC. The complete variable domain, with remaining parts taken from reference TRBV7-2 and TRBJ2-7, reads GAGVSQSPSNKVTEKGKDVELRCDPISGHTALYWYRQSLGQGLEFLIYFQGNSAPDKSGLPSDRFSAERTGGSVSTLTIQRTQQEDSAVYLCASSFPGQAYEQYFGPGTRLTVT.

CDR3 DNA: TGCGCCAGCAGCTTGTACGCGGGCCCCGGGGAGCTGTTTTTT. It specifies CASSLYAGPGELFF. The chain links TRBV5-1 to TRBJ2-2, with D perhaps matching TRBD2 (5 bases). Germline assignment: CDR1 SGHRS and CDR2 YFSETQ. The V end was cut by 1 base, the J end by 6 bases, with 10 bases between. This CDR3 spans 14 amino acids.

This clonotype was seen at least ten times. The CDR3: CASSHGGGRANYEQFF. The CDR3 region has the DNA TGTGCCAGCAGTCATGGTGGCGGGAGGGCCAATTATGAGCAGTTCTTC. The rearrangement uses TRBV11-1 and TRBJ2-1; TRBD2 matches 9 bases. CDR3 length equals 16 residues. The germline CDR1 and CDR2 sequences are SGHAT and FQDESV (reference sequence). Unmatched junction bases numbered 14, after V lost 6 bases and J lost 8 bases.

At least ten counts were recorded for this clonotype. The chain couples TRBV28 to TRBJ2-1; D might be TRBD1 or TRBD2, each matching 5 bases. Germline V gives CDR1 MDHEN, CDR2 SYDVKM. Trimming left V 6 bases short and J 5 bases short, with 20 bases between. This CDR3 spans 16 amino acids. In DNA form, the CDR3 reads TGTGCCAGCAGAACCCGCTTAATGGGACCCAACAATGAGCAGTTCTTC. Encoded protein: CASRTRLMGPNNEQFF.

This clonotype was found many times. The CDR3 DNA sequence: TGTGCCTGGACGGGGGGGTACAATGAGCAGTTCTTC. Translated, it gives CAWTGGYNEQFF. The chain is built from TRBV30 and TRBJ2-1; 8 positions agree with TRBD2. Unmatched junction bases numbered 0, after V lost 4 bases and J lost 4 bases. Per the germline V gene, CDR1 is GTSNPN and CDR2 is SVGIG (reference sequence). The CDR3 contains 12 residues.